Below, 30 T cell receptor beta chains from the same sample are listed, as sequenced in a study of cytomegalovirus exposure and HLA in healthy donors. Vbeta (60) and Jbeta (13) primers were used in the PCR. The assay was immunoSEQ multiplex PCR, and TCRdb's table has in-frame clones only and misses some. The sample includes under 200,000 clones, roughly 75% of them seen just once. The sample was PBMCs. The receptors originated from a woman aged 40 to 50 in good health and CMV-seropositive.

This chain connects TRBV7-9 to TRBJ2-1; 8 nucleotides match TRBD1. V dropped 1 base and J dropped 9; count of bases not matched to a gene: 8. Looked up from germline, CDR1 is SEHNR and CDR2 is FQNEAQ (reference sequence). CDR3 length: 15 amino acids. The CDR3, as DNA: TGTGCCAGCAGCTTAGTACAGGGGGTTCAGGGTGAGCAGTTCTTC. As protein: CASSLVQGVQGEQFF.

V is TRBV19 and J is TRBJ2-1; 9 bases map to TRBD2. Germline lookup yields CDR1 LNHDA and CDR2 SQIVND (reference sequence). Trimming removed 5 bases from V and 9 bases from J; junction bases left unmatched: 5. The CDR3 has 13 amino acids. CDR3 coding DNA: TGTGCCAGTAGTGGCGGGAGGGGGGGTGAGCAGTTCTTC. Translation gives CASSGGRGGEQFF.

The chain is built from TRBV5-5 and TRBJ1-3, with 9 bases that match TRBD1. Germline V gene lookup returns CDR1 SGHKS and CDR2 YYEKEE (reference sequence). J gave up 7 bases and V 4 bases, and 15 bases lay outside the gene matches. There are 17 residues in the CDR3. In nucleotides, the CDR3 is TGTGCCAGCAGCCTTGACTCGGGACAGGGAACAAGGAACACCATATATTTT. Translated, it gives CASSLDSGQGTRNTIYF.

This chain uses TRBV7-2 with TRBJ1-4; D is perhaps TRBD1 (5 bases). Trimming pared 10 bases from V and 7 bases from J, leaving 16 bases between. Germline loops: CDR1 SGHTA, CDR2 FQGNSA. This CDR3 is built from 13 residues. CDR3 sequence: CATRRGRSEKLFF. CDR3 nucleotides: TGTGCCACCAGGCGGGGGAGGAGTGAAAAACTGTTTTTT. Supplemented by reference TRBV7-2 and TRBJ1-4, the full variable domain reads GAGVSQSPSNKVTEKGKDVELRCDPISGHTALYWYRQSLGQGLEFLIYFQGNSAPDKSGLPSDRFSAERTGGSVSTLTIQRTQQEDSAVYLCATRRGRSEKLFFGSGTQLSVL.

The V gene is TRBV29-1, the J gene TRBJ2-5; TRBD1 matches 7 bases. The J call could be wrong; TRBJ2-7 is a better fit for the DNA end. This CDR3 contains 15 residues. The germline V gene has CDR1 SQVTM and CDR2 ANQGSEA. CDR3 bases: TGCAGCGCCGGGCCGGGACAGCTATTCTCCTACGAGCAGTACTTC. Its translation: CSAGPGQLFSYEQYF.

DNA for the CDR3: TGTGCCAGCAGTGAGGCCTTTTCGAGCGGGAGCGCAGATACGCAGTATTTT. It translates to CASSEAFSSGSADTQYF. The chain has TRBV2 and TRBJ2-3, with 8 bases lining up with TRBD2. Germline V lookup: CDR1 SNHLY, CDR2 FYNNEI. The CDR3 sequence is 17 residues long. J was trimmed by 4 bases and V by 3 bases; bases with no gene match: 12.

V is TRBV7-3 and J is TRBJ1-2, with no clear D. Trimming removed 2 bases at V and 0 bases at J, with 4 bases between. The CDR3 has 13 amino acids. The V gene's germline CDR1 is SGHTA and CDR2 FQGTGA. DNA of the CDR3: TGTGCCAGCAGCTTAGGAGCTAACTATGGCTACACCTTC. Its protein product is CASSLGANYGYTF.

The V gene is TRBV5-1, the J gene TRBJ2-1; possibly TRBD2 for D (5 bases). The germline V gene encodes CDR1 SGHRS and CDR2 YFSETQ. The CDR3 sequence is 14 residues long. V lost 4 bases to trimming and J lost 0 bases, with 8 bases between them. The CDR3 region has the DNA TGCGCCAGCAGCGCTACTAGCTCCTACAATGAGCAGTTCTTC. It is translated as CASSATSSYNEQFF.

This clone appeared once. The chain has TRBV5-1 and TRBJ2-7; TRBD2 aligns across 10 bases. Looked up from germline, CDR1 is SGHRS and CDR2 is YFSETQ. The junction had 10 bases not matched to a gene; V was cut back by 2 bases and J by 5 bases. This CDR3 spans 16 amino acids. The CDR3 is CASSLRPSGRAHEQYF. The CDR3 DNA is TGCGCCAGCAGCTTAAGGCCCAGCGGGAGGGCCCACGAGCAGTACTTC.

This clone was observed once. V is TRBV7-9 and J is TRBJ2-5; weak D call: TRBD2 (5 bases). Trimming left V 1 base short and J 5 bases short, with 11 bases between. Per the germline V gene, CDR1 is SEHNR and CDR2 is FQNEAQ (reference sequence). The CDR3 extends over 14 amino acids. The CDR3 spells CASSLEEVRETQYF. In DNA, the CDR3 is TGTGCCAGCAGCTTAGAGGAGGTCCGGGAGACCCAGTACTTC.

The J gene is TRBJ2-3, the V gene TRBV4-1; 10 nucleotides line up with TRBD2. There are 19 residues in the CDR3. Germline V CDR1 and CDR2: MGHRA, YSYEKL. Unmatched junction bases numbered 14, after V lost 1 base and J lost 4 bases. CDR3 sequence reads: CASSQAARSLAGEADTQYF. CDR3 DNA: TGCGCCAGCAGCCAAGCTGCAAGAAGTCTAGCGGGAGAGGCAGATACGCAGTATTTT.

This clone was seen a single time. The chain has TRBV19 and TRBJ1-1; D gene uncertain. The CDR3 is 13 amino acids. Germline V gene lookup returns CDR1 LNHDA and CDR2 SQIVND (reference sequence). The germline V and J ends were trimmed by 0 bases and 5 bases, with 7 bases remaining between them. CDR3 nucleotides: TGTGCCAGTAGTATAGAAGGAGGAACTGAAGCTTTCTTT. Translated: CASSIEGGTEAFF.

As regards this clone: At one end the junction does not follow the germline gene, possibly because of a read error. V usage is TRBV2 and J usage is TRBJ2-2, with D perhaps TRBD2 (5 bases). The germline V gene has CDR1 SNHLY and CDR2 FYNNEI. This CDR3 is 13 amino acids long. CDR3 sequence reads: CASKGTSPGELLF. The CDR3 DNA reads as TGTGCCAGCAAAGGTACCAGTCCCGGGGAGCTGCTTTTT. Full variable domain (outside the CDR3, taken from reference TRBV2 and TRBJ2-2): EPEVTQTPSHQVTQMGQEVILRCVPISNHLYFYWYRQILGQKVEFLVSFYNNEISEKSEIFDDQFSVERPDGSNFTLKIRSTKLEDSAMYFCASKGTSPGELLFGEGSRLTVL.

This chain uses TRBV27 with TRBJ2-7; D ambiguous. Trimming shortened V by 8 bases and J by 2 bases, and 16 bases separated the two germline ends. The CDR3 covers 14 residues. CDR1 and CDR2 from the germline V gene are MNHEY and SMNVEV (reference sequence). The CDR3 protein is CASGPGPLAYEQYF. In nucleotides, the CDR3 is TGTGCCAGCGGCCCTGGTCCTCTAGCCTACGAGCAGTACTTC.

This chain joins TRBV27 and TRBJ2-4; 8 bases fit TRBD2. This CDR3 spans 16 amino acids. Germline CDR1 reads MNHEY; CDR2 reads SMNVEV (reference sequence). Losses at the gene ends were 4 bases for V and 4 bases for J; bases not matched to a gene: 9. CDR3 nucleotide sequence: TGTGCCAGCAGTTCACTAGCGGCCCTGGAGAAAAACATTCAGTACTTC. Its translation is CASSSLAALEKNIQYF.

The chain is built from TRBV29-1 and TRBJ2-5; D remains ambiguous. V was shortened by 4 bases and J by 5 bases, with 11 bases between the two germline ends. CDR1 is SQVTM and CDR2 is ANQGSEA in the germline V gene. CDR3 length: 12 amino acids. The CDR3 reads CSVASAGETQYF. CDR3 DNA: TGCAGCGTTGCCTCAGCCGGGGAGACCCAGTACTTC.

The chain couples TRBV19 to TRBJ2-3; 11 nucleotides line up with TRBD2. Trimming took 5 bases from V and 2 from J; bases not matched to a gene: 6. The germline CDR1 and CDR2 sequences are LNHDA and SQIVND (reference sequence). The CDR3 runs to 16 residues. The CDR3 region has the DNA TGTGCCAGTAGTGCCCTACTAGCGGGAGACACAGATACGCAGTATTTT. It is translated as CASSALLAGDTDTQYF.

The J gene is TRBJ1-1, the V gene TRBV28, with TRBD1 as a possible D gene (6 bases). This CDR3 is built from 15 residues. V lost 6 bases, J lost 1 base, and 15 bases lay in between. From germline, CDR1 is MDHEN and CDR2 SYDVKM. The CDR3 DNA reads TGTGCCAGCAGCGCTTACAGGGCTCCGAACACTGAAGCTTTCTTT. Its translation: CASSAYRAPNTEAFF.

This clone occurred once. The rearrangement links TRBV6-1 to TRBJ2-3; tentative D call: TRBD1 (5 bases). CDR1 MNHNS and CDR2 SASEGT come from the germline V gene. The CDR3 is made up of 13 amino acids. In DNA form, the CDR3 reads TGTCTCTGCTGGACAAGTGGGCTCGGAACGCAGTATTTT. It translates to CLCWTSGLGTQYF.

This clone appeared a few times. For the CDR3, the DNA is TGTGCCACCCACAATAGCAATCAGCCCCAGCATTTT. Protein product: CATHNSNQPQHF. The V gene is TRBV28, the J gene TRBJ1-5, with no clear D. V lost 10 bases, J lost 0 bases, and 7 bases lay in between. CDR1 is MDHEN and CDR2 is SYDVKM in the germline V gene. This CDR3 has 12 residues. Complete variable domain (other parts from reference TRBV28 and TRBJ1-5): DVKVTQSSRYLVKRTGEKVFLECVQDMDHENMFWYRQDPGLGLRLIYFSYDVKMKEKGDIPEGYSVSREKKERFSLILESASTNQTSMYLCATHNSNQPQHFGDGTRLSIL.

This chain links TRBV7-2 with TRBJ2-7, with unresolved D. The germline V gene has CDR1 SGHTA and CDR2 FQGNSA. The V end was cut by 2 bases, the J end by 3 bases, with 17 bases between. The CDR3 runs to 16 residues. The CDR3 reads CASSLNAATVYYEQYF. Here the CDR3 DNA reads TGTGCCAGCAGCTTAAACGCGGCCACGGTCTACTACGAGCAGTACTTC. Full variable domain (remainder filled in from reference TRBV7-2 and TRBJ2-7): GAGVSQSPSNKVTEKGKDVELRCDPISGHTALYWYRQSLGQGLEFLIYFQGNSAPDKSGLPSDRFSAERTGGSVSTLTIQRTQQEDSAVYLCASSLNAATVYYEQYFGPGTRLTVT.

This clone was picked up one time. The CDR3 does not close with the conserved phenylalanine or tryptophan, likely indicating a read error. The V gene is TRBV6-5, the J gene TRBJ1-2, with TRBD1 matching over 7 bases. Germline CDR1 reads MNHEY; CDR2 reads SVGAGI. J gave up 7 bases and V 2 bases, and 7 bases lay outside the gene matches. The CDR3 loop spans 14 amino acids. DNA of the CDR3: TGTGCCAGCAGTTACCAGGGGGGAAGTGGTGGCTACACCCTC. This translates into CASSYQGGSGGYTL.

The chain recombines TRBV5-1 with TRBJ1-1, with D possibly matching TRBD1 (6 bases). Germline CDR1 is SGHRS and CDR2 is YFSETQ. The CDR3 has 15 amino acids. V was pared by 6 bases and J by 5 bases, with 20 bases between. The CDR3 DNA follows: TGCGCCAGCACTGCTTGGGCAGGGGTCGAAACTGAAGCTTTCTTT. Amino acid sequence: CASTAWAGVETEAFF.

V gene TRBV9 combines with J gene TRBJ2-1, with 8 bases aligning to TRBD2. V gave up 1 base and J gave up 3 bases; unmatched junction bases: 6. Germline V gene sequence: CDR1 SGDLS, CDR2 YYNGEE. The CDR3 spans 16 residues. CDR3 amino acids: CASSVPAGVNYNEQFF. The CDR3, as DNA: TGTGCCAGCAGCGTACCAGCGGGAGTGAACTACAATGAGCAGTTCTTC. Full variable domain (outside the CDR3, taken from reference TRBV9 and TRBJ2-1): DSGVTQTPKHLITATGQRVTLRCSPRSGDLSVYWYQQSLDQGLQFLIQYYNGEERAKGNILERFSAQQFPDLHSELNLSSLELGDSALYFCASSVPAGVNYNEQFFGPGTRLTVL.

This clone appeared a few times. This chain joins TRBV5-4 and TRBJ1-4; 7 bases are shared with TRBD1. This CDR3 has 15 residues. Trimming at V came to 3 bases and at J to 5 bases, leaving 7 bases not matched to a gene. Germline V lookup: CDR1 SGHNT, CDR2 YYREEE (reference sequence). CDR3 sequence: CASSSGGRGNEKLFF. The CDR3 bases are TGTGCCAGCAGCTCTGGAGGCAGGGGGAATGAAAAACTGTTTTTT.

The chain recombines TRBV27 with TRBJ2-5; perhaps TRBD1 as D (5 bases). CDR1 is MNHEY, CDR2 SMNVEV, per germline (reference sequence). The CDR3 contains 13 residues. Deletions cut 8 bases from V and 0 bases from J, with 10 bases between. The CDR3 here is CASGAADQETQYF. DNA for the CDR3: TGTGCCAGCGGGGCTGCGGACCAAGAGACCCAGTACTTC.

The chain employs TRBV6-1 and TRBJ2-1; 10 bases fit TRBD2. The ends lost 3 bases at V and 1 base at J; junction bases unmatched: 3. CDR3 length: 16 residues. Germline assignment: CDR1 MNHNS and CDR2 SASEGT. CDR3 DNA: TGTGCCAGCAGTGATCGGGGACTAGCGTCCTACAATGAGCAGTTCTTC. It specifies CASSDRGLASYNEQFF.

The chain is built from TRBV2 and TRBJ1-5; the match to TRBD1 covers 8 bases. After removal of 5 bases from V and 1 base from J, the junction contained 4 bases not matched to a gene. Germline V gene sequence: CDR1 SNHLY, CDR2 FYNNEI. CDR3 length equals 15 residues. As DNA, the CDR3 is TGTGCCAGCAGTCACAGGGGGATGAGCAATCAGCCCCAGCATTTT. It translates to CASSHRGMSNQPQHF. The whole variable domain, remainder taken from reference TRBV2 and TRBJ1-5, is EPEVTQTPSHQVTQMGQEVILRCVPISNHLYFYWYRQILGQKVEFLVSFYNNEISEKSEIFDDQFSVERPDGSNFTLKIRSTKLEDSAMYFCASSHRGMSNQPQHFGDGTRLSIL.

The CDR3, as DNA: TGCAGCGTGCGACAGGCCCTAAAGGCTTTCTTT. Translated: CSVRQALKAFF. V gene TRBV29-1 combines with J gene TRBJ1-1; possibly TRBD1 for D (6 bases). With 6 bases removed from V and 11 bases from J, the gap between germline ends came to 16 bases. The germline V gene has CDR1 SQVTM and CDR2 ANQGSEA. This CDR3 contains 11 residues.

DNA for the CDR3: TGTGCCAGCAGCCCCAATAGCGGTTACGAGCAGTACTTC. This codes for CASSPNSGYEQYF. The gene calls are TRBV7-8 and TRBJ2-7; weak D call: TRBD2 (6 bases). This CDR3 spans 13 amino acids. Between the trimmed V and J ends, which lost 5 bases and 4 bases, there was a span of 12 bases. The V gene's germline CDR1 is SGHVS and CDR2 FQNEAQ.